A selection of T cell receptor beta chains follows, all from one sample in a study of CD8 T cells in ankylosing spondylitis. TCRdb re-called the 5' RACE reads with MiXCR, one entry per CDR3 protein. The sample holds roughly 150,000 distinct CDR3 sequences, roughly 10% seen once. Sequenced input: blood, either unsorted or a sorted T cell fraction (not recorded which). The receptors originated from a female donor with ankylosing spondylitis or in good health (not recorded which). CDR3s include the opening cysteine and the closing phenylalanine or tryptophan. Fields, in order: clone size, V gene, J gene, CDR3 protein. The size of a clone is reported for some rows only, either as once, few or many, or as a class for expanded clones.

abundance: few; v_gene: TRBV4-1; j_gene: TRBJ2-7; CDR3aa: CASSQGSGSYEQYF
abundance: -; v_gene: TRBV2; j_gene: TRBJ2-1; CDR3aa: CAFSFSTEGSRSSYNEQFF
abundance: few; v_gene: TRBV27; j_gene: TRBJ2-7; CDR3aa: CASGWPGDTYEQYF
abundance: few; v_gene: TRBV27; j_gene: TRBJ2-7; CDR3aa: CASSLSAGGPSIYEQYF
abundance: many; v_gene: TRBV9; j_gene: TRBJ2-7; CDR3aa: CASSEGTGAYEQYF
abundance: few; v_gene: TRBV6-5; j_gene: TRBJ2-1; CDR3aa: CASSYLSGRDNNEQFF
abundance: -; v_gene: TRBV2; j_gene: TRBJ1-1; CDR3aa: CASNPGQGTEAFF
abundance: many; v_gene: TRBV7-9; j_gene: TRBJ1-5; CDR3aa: CASSQGNQPQHF
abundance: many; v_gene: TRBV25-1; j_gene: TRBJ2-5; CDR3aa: CASSEYGGGQQETQYF
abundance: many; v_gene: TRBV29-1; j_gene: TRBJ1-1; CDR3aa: CSGDRVTEAFF
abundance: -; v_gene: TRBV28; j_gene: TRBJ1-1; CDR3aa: CASSWPGTWGNTEAFF
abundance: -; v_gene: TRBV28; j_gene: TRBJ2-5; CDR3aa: CASQDQAGVRETQYF
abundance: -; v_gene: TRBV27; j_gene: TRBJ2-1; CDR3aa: CASSLGTSVEQFF
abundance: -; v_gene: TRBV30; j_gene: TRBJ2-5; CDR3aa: CAWSVPGGETQYF
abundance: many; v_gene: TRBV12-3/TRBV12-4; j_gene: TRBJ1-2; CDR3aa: CASSGGRKDGYTF
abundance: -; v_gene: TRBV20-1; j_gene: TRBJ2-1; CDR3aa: CSARWADNGQFF
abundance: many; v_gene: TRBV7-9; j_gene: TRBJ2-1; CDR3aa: CASSLGRDEQFF
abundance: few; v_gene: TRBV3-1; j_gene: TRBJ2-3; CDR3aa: CASSPWTSTDTQYF
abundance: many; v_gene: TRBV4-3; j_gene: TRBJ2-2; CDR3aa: CASSPSVVRTGELFF
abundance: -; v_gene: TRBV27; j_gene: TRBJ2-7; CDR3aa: CASSRTELYELYF
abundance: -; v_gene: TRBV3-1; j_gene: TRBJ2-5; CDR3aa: CASSQVPTEYQETQYF
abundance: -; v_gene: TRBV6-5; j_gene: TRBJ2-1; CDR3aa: CASSYGPSDYNEQFF
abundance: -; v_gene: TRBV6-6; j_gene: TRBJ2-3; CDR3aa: CASSTLIRDTQYF
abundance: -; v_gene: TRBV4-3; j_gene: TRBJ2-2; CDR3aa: CASSLNRNTGELFF
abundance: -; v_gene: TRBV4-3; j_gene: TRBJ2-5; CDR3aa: CASSRGTGEETQYF
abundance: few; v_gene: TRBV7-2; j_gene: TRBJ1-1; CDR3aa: CASSLGGDVTEAFF
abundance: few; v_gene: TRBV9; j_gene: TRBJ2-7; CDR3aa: CASSESGSTSYEQYF
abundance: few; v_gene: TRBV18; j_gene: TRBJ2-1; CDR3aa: CASSPDRPTAYNEQFF
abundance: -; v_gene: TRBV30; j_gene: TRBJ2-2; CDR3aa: CAWKVLEPGELFF
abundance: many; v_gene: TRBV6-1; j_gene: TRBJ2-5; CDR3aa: CASSEGGGTQYF
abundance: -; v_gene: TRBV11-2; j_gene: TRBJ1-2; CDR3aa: CASSLGQGGNGYTF
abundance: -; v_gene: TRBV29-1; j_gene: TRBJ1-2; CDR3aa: CSVGRQDGYGYTF
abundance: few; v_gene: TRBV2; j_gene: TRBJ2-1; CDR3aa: CASSFGPSEQFF
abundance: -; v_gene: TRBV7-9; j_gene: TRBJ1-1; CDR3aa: CASSLVTGAGTEAFF
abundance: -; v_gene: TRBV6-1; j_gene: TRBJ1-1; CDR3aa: CASSFRQGGLEAFF
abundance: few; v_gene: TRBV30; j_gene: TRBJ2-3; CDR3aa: CAWSVGLRTDTQYF
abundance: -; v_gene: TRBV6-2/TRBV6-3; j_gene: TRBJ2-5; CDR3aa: CASSLGLAGVMNWYQETQYF
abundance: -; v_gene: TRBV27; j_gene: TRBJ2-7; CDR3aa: CASRTGTGGEEQYF
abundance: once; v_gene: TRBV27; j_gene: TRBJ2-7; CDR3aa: CASSFGLAGNYEQYF
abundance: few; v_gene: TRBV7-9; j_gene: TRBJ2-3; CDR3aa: CASSLVSGGADTQYF
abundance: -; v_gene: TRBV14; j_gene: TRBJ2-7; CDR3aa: CASSKGGPSYEQYF
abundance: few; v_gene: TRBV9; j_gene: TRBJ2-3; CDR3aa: CASSVSRVTDTQYF
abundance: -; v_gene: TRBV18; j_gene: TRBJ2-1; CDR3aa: CASSSSLSSYNEQFF
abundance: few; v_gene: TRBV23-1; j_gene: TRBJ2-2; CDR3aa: CASRRVESLTGYGELFF
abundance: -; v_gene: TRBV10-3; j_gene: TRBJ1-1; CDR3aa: CAISVRGQDTIF
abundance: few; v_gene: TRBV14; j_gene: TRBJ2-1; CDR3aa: CASSQPQGQLYNEQFF
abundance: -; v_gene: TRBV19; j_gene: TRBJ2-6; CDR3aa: CASIGAGVGSGANVLTF
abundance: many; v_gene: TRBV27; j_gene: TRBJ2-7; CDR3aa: CASRGGSFHEQYF
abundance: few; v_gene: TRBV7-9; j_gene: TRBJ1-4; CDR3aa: CASSRGQLNEKLFF
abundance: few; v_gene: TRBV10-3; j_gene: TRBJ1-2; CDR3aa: CAISEPDKANGYTF
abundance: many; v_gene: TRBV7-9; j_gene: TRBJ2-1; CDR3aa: CASSFSNEQFF
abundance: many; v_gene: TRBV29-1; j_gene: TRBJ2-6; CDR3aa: CSVDLGSGANVLTF
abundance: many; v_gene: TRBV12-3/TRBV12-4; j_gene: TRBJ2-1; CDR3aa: CASSWTRGNEQFF
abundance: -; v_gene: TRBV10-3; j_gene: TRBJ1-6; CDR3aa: CAAGGHNSPLHF
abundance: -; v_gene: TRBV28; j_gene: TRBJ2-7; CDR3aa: CASNPGGWGEQYF